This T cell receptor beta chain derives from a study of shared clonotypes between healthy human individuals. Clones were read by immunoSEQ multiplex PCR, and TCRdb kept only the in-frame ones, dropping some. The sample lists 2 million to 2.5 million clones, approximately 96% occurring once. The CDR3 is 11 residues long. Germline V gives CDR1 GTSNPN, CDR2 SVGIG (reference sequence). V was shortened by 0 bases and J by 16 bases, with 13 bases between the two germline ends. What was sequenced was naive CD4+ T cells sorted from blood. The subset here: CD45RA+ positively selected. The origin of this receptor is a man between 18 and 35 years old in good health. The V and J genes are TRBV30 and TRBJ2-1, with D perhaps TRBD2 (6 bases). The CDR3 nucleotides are TGTGCCTGGAGTGTAGGCCGGGACTCCTTCTTC. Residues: CAWSVGRDSFF. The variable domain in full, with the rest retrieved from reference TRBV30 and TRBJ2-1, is SQTIHQWPATLVQPVGSPLSLECTVEGTSNPNLYWYRQAAGRGLQLLFYSVGIGQISSEVPQNLSASRPQDRQFILSSKKLLLSDSGFYLCAWSVGRDSFFGPGTRLTVL.